This TCR beta chain comes out of a study of shared clonotypes between healthy human individuals. Trimming took off 4 bases at V and 3 bases at J, with 13 bases between the two ends. Germline V lookup: CDR1 MNHEY, CDR2 SMNVEV (reference sequence). The CDR3 is made up of 15 amino acids. CD45RO-negative, CCR7-selected cells formed the naive CD8 fraction, which excluded terminally differentiated effector memory CD45RA+ cells. TCRdb keeps only in-frame clones here, not all; method: immunoSEQ multiplex PCR. The sample carries some 2 million clones, over 85% recorded once. Sequences were obtained from naive CD8+ T cells sorted from blood. The TCR sequence derives from a man between 18 and 29 years old in good health. The chain joins TRBV27 to TRBJ2-1; TRBD1 is a possible D gene (6 bases). In DNA, the CDR3 is TGTGCCAGCAGTTCACTCCGGGACAACTACAATGAGCAGTTCTTC. Translation: CASSSLRDNYNEQFF.